A selection of T cell receptor beta chains follows, all from one sample in a study of shared clonotypes between healthy human individuals. This table comes from immunoSEQ multiplex PCR, and its TCRdb copy is limited to in-frame clones, with some not included. This repertoire shows some 2,500,000 clones, under 95% found once; its top ten account for roughly 0.39%. Sequencing input: naive CD4+ T cells from PBMCs. These receptors were obtained from a man younger than 30 in good health. Some clones in this sample may be carry-over from other donors' samples. CDR3s include the opening cysteine and the closing phenylalanine or tryptophan. A D gene is named only where the DNA matches it firmly. The listing skips clone size in some rows; elsewhere it reads once, few, many or a size class.

>.|TRBJ2-1|TRBV14|.|12
TGTGCCAGCAGCCAAGATTTTGGCGAGCAGTTCTTC
CASSQDFGEQFF
>.|TRBJ1-3|TRBV18|TRBD1|15
TGTGCCAGCTCACAGACAGGGGGCAGAGAAAACACCATATATTTT
CASSQTGGRENTIYF
>.|TRBJ1-1|TRBV28|.|16
TGTGCCAGCAGTTTGGGGGCTTTGGAGGGTAAGTCTGAAGCTTTCTTT
CASSLGALEGKSEAFF
>once|TRBJ2-7|TRBV4-2|TRBD1|14
TGTGCCAGCAGCTTGGGGGACAGGGCCTACGAGCAGTACTTC
CASSLGDRAYEQYF
>.|TRBJ2-3|TRBV28|TRBD2|18
TGTGCCAGCAGTTTAGGGACTAGCGGCCTAAGGGGCACAGATACGCAGTATTTT
CASSLGTSGLRGTDTQYF
>.|TRBJ2-1|TRBV9|.|14
TGTGCCAGCAGCGTAGACGGGAGCTACAATGAGCAGTTCTTC
CASSVDGSYNEQFF
>.|TRBJ1-1|TRBV4-3|.|15
TGCGCCAGCAGCCAAGAATACGGTTCGAACACTGAAGCTTTCTTT
CASSQEYGSNTEAFF
>.|TRBJ2-1|TRBV7-9|.|15
TGTGCCAGCAGCGGCCGCGGTGGGTTGCGCAATGAGCAGTTCTTC
CASSGRGGLRNEQFF
>.|TRBJ2-3|TRBV5-1|.|14
TGCGCCAGCAGCGCGACAGACGCCACAGATACGCAGTATTTT
CASSATDATDTQYF
>.|TRBJ2-1|TRBV5-1|TRBD1|15
TGCGCCAGCAGCTTGGACAGGGGAGACTACAATGAGCAGTTCTTC
CASSLDRGDYNEQFF
>.|TRBJ2-4|TRBV4-1|TRBD1|13
TGCGCCAGCAGCCTGGGACAGGTAGACATTCAGTACTTC
CASSLGQVDIQYF
>.|TRBJ2-7|TRBV7-9|.|12
TGTGCCAGCACCAACAGCTTCTACGAGCAGTACTTC
CASTNSFYEQYF
>.|TRBJ1-1|TRBV10-3|.|15
TGTGCCATCAGTGAGTCTTCGGGTGGTAACACTGAAGCTTTCTTT
CAISESSGGNTEAFF
>.|TRBJ1-1|TRBV19|.|14
TGTGCCAGTAGTATAGGGACAGTGAACACTGAAGCTTTCTTT
CASSIGTVNTEAFF
>.|TRBJ2-3|TRBV5-5|.|15
TGTGCCAGCAGCCTGGACTACCGACGAACAGATACGCAGTATTTT
CASSLDYRRTDTQYF
>few|TRBJ1-5|TRBV6-6|TRBD1|16
TGTGCCAGCAGAAACCGACAGGGTGCAGTGGATCAGCCCCAGCATTTT
CASRNRQGAVDQPQHF
>once|TRBJ2-7|TRBV7-3|TRBD2|15
TGTGCCAGCAGCCCTCGGGGACTAGCGGGAGACGAGCAGTACTTC
CASSPRGLAGDEQYF
>.|TRBJ2-5|TRBV7-9|TRBD1|14
TGTGCCAGCAGCCCGACAGGGAGAGAAGAGACCCAGTACTTC
CASSPTGREETQYF
>.|TRBJ2-1|TRBV29-1|.|13
TGCAGGGGCGGACTCCACTCCTACAATGAGCAGTTCTTC
CRGGLHSYNEQFF
>.|TRBJ2-2|TRBV5-6|.|15
TGTGCCAGCAGCTTGAGGGGATATAACACCGGGGAGCTGTTTTTT
CASSLRGYNTGELFF
>.|TRBJ1-5|TRBV7-9|.|13
TGTGCCAGCAATCTGGGGGAAAATCAGCCCCAGCATTTT
CASNLGENQPQHF
>few|TRBJ1-1|TRBV29-1|.|13
TGCAGCGCTCTTACAGCAGTGAACACTGAAGCTTTCTTT
CSALTAVNTEAFF
>.|TRBJ2-6|TRBV28|.|18
TGTGCCAGCACTTTCCGCGCAGGGGCCAGCTCTGGGGCCAACGTCCTGACTTTC
CASTFRAGASSGANVLTF
>.|TRBJ2-7|TRBV5-6|.|14
TGTGCCAGCAGCCTGGGACCACTGATGGGCGAGCAGTACTTC
CASSLGPLMGEQYF
>.|TRBJ2-3|TRBV7-3|.|17
TGTGCCAGCAGCTTCTACGGCAGCGGAAAGTTTCGGGATACGCAGTATTTT
CASSFYGSGKFRDTQYF
>.|TRBJ2-5|TRBV5-6|.|15
TGTGCCAGCAGCTTGGGTGCAGGCCGGAGGGAGACCCAGTACTTC
CASSLGAGRRETQYF
>once|TRBJ1-5|TRBV28|.|14
TGTGCCAGCACCTCTCGAGCTAGCAATCAGCCCCAGCATTTT
CASTSRASNQPQHF
>.|TRBJ1-1|TRBV5-1|.|13
TGCGCCAGCAGCTCCGGCATGAACACTGAAGCTTTCTTT
CASSSGMNTEAFF
>.|TRBJ1-1|TRBV18|.|13
TGTGCCAGCTCACAGGAGGGGAACACTGAAGCTTTCTTT
CASSQEGNTEAFF
>.|TRBJ2-2|TRBV5-1|.|15
TGCGCCAGCAGCCCCCGGACCAGCCAAACCGGGGAGCTGTTTTTT
CASSPRTSQTGELFF
>once|TRBJ2-7|TRBV7-4|.|11
TGTGCCAGCAGCGCGGAGGGCGAGCAGTACTTC
CASSAEGEQYF
>.|TRBJ1-5|TRBV19|.|13
TGTGCCACCCCGGCAGTTAGCAATCAGCCCCAGCATTTT
CATPAVSNQPQHF
>.|TRBJ2-3|TRBV18|.|14
TGTGCCAGCTCACCGGACAGAGTCACAGATACGCAGTATTTT
CASSPDRVTDTQYF
>.|TRBJ1-2|TRBV6-1|.|14
TGTGCCAGCAGTGAAGAATGGGGGGACTATGGCTACACCTTC
CASSEEWGDYGYTF
>.|TRBJ1-1|TRBV30|TRBD1|13
TGTGCCGGTGAGGGACAGGGGGCCACTGAAGCTTTCTTT
CAGEGQGATEAFF
>.|TRBJ1-2|TRBV15|.|14
TGTGCCACCAGCCTGGGGCAGGCGGGGTATGGCTACACCTTC
CATSLGQAGYGYTF
>.|TRBJ2-1|TRBV28|TRBD2|14
TGTGCCAGCAGTTTGAGGACTAGATCAGGTGAGCAGTTCTTC
CASSLRTRSGEQFF
>once|TRBJ2-1|TRBV7-9|.|14
TGTGCCAGCAGCTTAGTCCCAGGTCGCGGCGAGCAGTTCTTC
CASSLVPGRGEQFF
>.|TRBJ1-1|TRBV4-1|.|15
TGCGCCAGCAGCCAGAGACAGTGGCGGGGCACTGAAGCTTTCTTT
CASSQRQWRGTEAFF
>.|TRBJ2-2|TRBV19|TRBD1|16
TGTGCCAGTAGCGCAGGACAGGGGGCGAACACCGGGGAGCTGTTTTTT
CASSAGQGANTGELFF
>.|TRBJ2-7|TRBV5-1|.|15
TGCGCCAGCAGCCGCGCGGGCGCTTCCCCGTACGAGCAGTACTTC
CASSRAGASPYEQYF
>.|TRBJ2-7|TRBV4-3|.|15
TGCGCCAGCAGCCAAGTGCCGGGGAAAAGCTACGAGCAGTACTTC
CASSQVPGKSYEQYF
>once|TRBJ2-7|TRBV5-1|.|15
TGCGCCAGCAGCTCTACTGGGAAGGGAATCTACGAGCAGTACTTC
CASSSTGKGIYEQYF
>once|TRBJ2-7|TRBV28|TRBD2|15
TGTGCCAGCAGTCCTTGGGACTACCCGAACTACGAGCAGTACTTC
CASSPWDYPNYEQYF
>.|TRBJ1-1|TRBV10-2|TRBD1|14
TGCGCCAGCAGTGATAGGACAGGGGGCACTGAAGCTTTCTTT
CASSDRTGGTEAFF
>few|TRBJ1-4|TRBV30|.|15
TGTGCCTGGAGGGCTGACATCGCCGCTAATGAAAAACTGTTTTTT
CAWRADIAANEKLFF
>.|TRBJ2-7|TRBV18|.|12
TGTGCCAGCTCACCGGGAGGATACGAGCAGTACTTC
CASSPGGYEQYF
>.|TRBJ1-6|TRBV28|.|18
TGTGCCAGCAGTTTATTGCGATTGAGCAACGTTGTGGATTCACCCCTCCACTTT
CASSLLRLSNVVDSPLHF
>.|TRBJ1-5|TRBV7-9|.|14
TGTGCCAGCAGCGTCACAGGGTGGAATCAGCCCCAGCATTTT
CASSVTGWNQPQHF
>.|TRBJ2-7|TRBV29-1|.|13
TGCAGCGCCCGGGGACCGAGCTCCTACGAGCAGTACTTC
CSARGPSSYEQYF
>.|TRBJ2-1|TRBV9|TRBD2|18
TGTGCCAGCAGCGTAAAAAGAAGGACTAGCGGGACCTACAATGAGCAGTTCTTC
CASSVKRRTSGTYNEQFF
>.|TRBJ2-7|TRBV30|.|16
TGTGCCTGGAACCCCACCTCGGCCAGGATCTCCTACGAGCAGTACTTC
CAWNPTSARISYEQYF
>.|TRBJ1-1|TRBV9|.|15
TGTGCCAGCAGCGTAGGGGGCAGGGAGAACACTGAAGCTTTCTTT
CASSVGGRENTEAFF
>.|TRBJ1-2|TRBV6-1|TRBD1|15
TGTGCCAGCTCCCCGGGGCCGGGACAGGCCTATGGCTACACCTTC
CASSPGPGQAYGYTF
>.|TRBJ2-3|TRBV5-4|TRBD2|16
TGTGCCAGCAGCCGAAGGCTAAGCGGGGGCACAGATACGCAGTATTTT
CASSRRLSGGTDTQYF